This T cell receptor (beta chain) originates from a study of shared clonotypes between healthy human individuals (dated by TCRdb to 2020 to 2022). General notes on the study: Two women and a few men aged 18 to 49 years were included in the cohort. To increase sequencing depth and limit assay-specific biases, different laboratories used diverse techniques to prepare libraries and sequence TCR repertoires. Per donor, three plates each were used for CD4 naive and CD4 memory, two for CD8 naive, and one for CD8 memory. Per donor, leukapheresis produced somewhere between about 0.8 and 9 billion PBMCs. Blood TCR repertoires of several healthy adults were deeply sequenced to estimate repertoire size and the extent of clonotype sharing between individuals. Here is what the overall study found, with its caveats: Compared with non-shared clonotypes, the clonotypes found in all four sorted-subset donors had higher generation probabilities. Incomplete sequencing was indicated by rarefaction of sorted-subset datasets, despite the large sequencing depth. Around 5% of naive CD4, around 3.6% of naive CD8, 2.3% of memory CD4, and 0.35% to 0.4% of memory CD8 clonotypes were shared across a few donors. Sampling was limited to blood, and TCR repertoires in tissue likely differ from TCR repertoires in blood. Larger estimated clonotype richness was generally found for naive subsets than for memory subsets. Pairwise subsampling indicated that sequencing depth was expected to affect the degree of clonotype sharing among donors. Because the study included a small number of donors, the genetic and exposure-history diversity represented was limited.

TCR CDR3 regions were amplified from genomic DNA by multiplex PCR using the deep immunoSEQ assay. Extracted genomic DNA from each cell subset was spread evenly across all wells of several immunoSEQ 96-well plates, with each plate serving as a replicate. For sorted subsets, each replicate PCR was loaded with about 200 ng genomic DNA, equivalent to approximately 33,000 T cell genomes. The purified libraries were quantified using a Qubit 3.0 fluorometer, sized with a Bioanalyzer 2100, and then quantified again using the KAPA Library Quantification kit. Every immunoSEQ 96-well plate was sequenced on a dedicated single-read 150-cycle Illumina NextSeq 550 flow cell. The original pipeline was this. The immunoSEQ output contained only junctional sequences without quality scores, so filtering could not match that applied to full-length reads. Sequences were annotated with PyIR, a Python wrapper for IgBLAST v1.9, using IMGT germline references to assign V/J genes and CDR3. Reads with weak V/J assignments (E-value above 1e-6), missing CDR3, stop codons, out-of-frame junctions, or ambiguous translated residues were removed. A V3J clonotype was defined by an identical inferred V gene, J gene, and CDR3 amino acid sequence. To compute the percentage overlap between repertoires, the number of shared unique clonotypes was divided by the size of the smaller repertoire. Three approaches were used to assess repertoire richness: RTK rarefaction, the Chao1 estimator, and Recon v2.1 estimates of unobserved clonotypes. OLGA was used to compute generation probabilities for all TCRbeta clonotypes that the gDNA method yielded from several donors. This is the immuneACCESS table as TCRdb keeps it, with only in-frame sequences that have V and J called. A part of the clones is gone; compared with another copy, unresolved V genes explain less than half, and the rest is unexplained. Clone size and the V and J calls come from that table; the DNA yielded D and trimming. This sample has approximately 2.5 million clones in its table, and roughly 92% of those were observed once. The ten largest clones capture about 0.13% of the sample.

Remarks on this clone: Its antigen specificity is not known. Base qualities are not recorded, but no much larger clone differs from it by a single base.

Including cysteine and phenylalanine, the CDR3 has 18 amino acids. The sequence is cut down to CDR3 DNA, 54 bases in frame from base 1. CDR1 and CDR2 were assigned from the germline V gene as ENHRY and SYGVKD. V was cut back by 0 bases and J by 0 bases, leaving a gap of 18 bases between them. The donors were healthy, HIV-negative adults with no recently reported acute infections or vaccinations. Only Caucasian adults living in Nashville, Tennessee, USA were represented among the donors. CD4+ T cells were enriched by magnetic negative selection; naive cells were then positively selected on CD45RA, and the negative fraction formed the memory subset. Blood was obtained by leukapheresis, after which PBMCs were separated by Ficoll-Histopaque density gradient centrifugation and cryopreserved in liquid nitrogen vapor phase. Analytical flow cytometry was used to check the purity and quantity of each magnetically sorted T cell population. Each sorted fraction had its genomic DNA isolated and then quantified by UV absorbance on a Nanodrop 2000c.

The source of this sequence is a man aged 18 to 35 in good health. The receptor chain draws on TRBV10-3 and TRBJ2-7; TRBD2 is a weak D gene call, 6 bases matching. Sequencing used naive CD4+ T cells sorted from blood. The sample's cell subset or site, from its label and the paper: CD45RA+ positively selected. The sequenced DNA is TGTGCCATCAGTGAGTCGACTTCGGGCGGGGCTAGCTCCTACGAGCAGTACTTC. Translated, this is CAISESTSGGASSYEQYF.